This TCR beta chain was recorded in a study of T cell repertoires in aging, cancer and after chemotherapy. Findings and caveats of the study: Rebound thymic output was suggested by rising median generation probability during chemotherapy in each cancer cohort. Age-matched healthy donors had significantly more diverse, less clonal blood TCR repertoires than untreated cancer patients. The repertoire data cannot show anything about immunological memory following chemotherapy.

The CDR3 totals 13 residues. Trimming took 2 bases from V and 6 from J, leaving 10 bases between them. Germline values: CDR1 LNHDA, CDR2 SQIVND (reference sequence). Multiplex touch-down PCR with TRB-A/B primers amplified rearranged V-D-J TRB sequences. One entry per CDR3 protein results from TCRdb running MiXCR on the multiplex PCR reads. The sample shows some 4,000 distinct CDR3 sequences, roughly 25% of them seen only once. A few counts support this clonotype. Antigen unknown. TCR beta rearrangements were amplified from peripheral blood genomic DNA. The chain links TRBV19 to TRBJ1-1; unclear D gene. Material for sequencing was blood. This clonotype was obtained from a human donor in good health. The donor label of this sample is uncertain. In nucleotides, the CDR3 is TGTGCCAGTAGTATAAGGTCCGGGGCTGAAGCTTTCTTT. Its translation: CASSIRSGAEAFF.